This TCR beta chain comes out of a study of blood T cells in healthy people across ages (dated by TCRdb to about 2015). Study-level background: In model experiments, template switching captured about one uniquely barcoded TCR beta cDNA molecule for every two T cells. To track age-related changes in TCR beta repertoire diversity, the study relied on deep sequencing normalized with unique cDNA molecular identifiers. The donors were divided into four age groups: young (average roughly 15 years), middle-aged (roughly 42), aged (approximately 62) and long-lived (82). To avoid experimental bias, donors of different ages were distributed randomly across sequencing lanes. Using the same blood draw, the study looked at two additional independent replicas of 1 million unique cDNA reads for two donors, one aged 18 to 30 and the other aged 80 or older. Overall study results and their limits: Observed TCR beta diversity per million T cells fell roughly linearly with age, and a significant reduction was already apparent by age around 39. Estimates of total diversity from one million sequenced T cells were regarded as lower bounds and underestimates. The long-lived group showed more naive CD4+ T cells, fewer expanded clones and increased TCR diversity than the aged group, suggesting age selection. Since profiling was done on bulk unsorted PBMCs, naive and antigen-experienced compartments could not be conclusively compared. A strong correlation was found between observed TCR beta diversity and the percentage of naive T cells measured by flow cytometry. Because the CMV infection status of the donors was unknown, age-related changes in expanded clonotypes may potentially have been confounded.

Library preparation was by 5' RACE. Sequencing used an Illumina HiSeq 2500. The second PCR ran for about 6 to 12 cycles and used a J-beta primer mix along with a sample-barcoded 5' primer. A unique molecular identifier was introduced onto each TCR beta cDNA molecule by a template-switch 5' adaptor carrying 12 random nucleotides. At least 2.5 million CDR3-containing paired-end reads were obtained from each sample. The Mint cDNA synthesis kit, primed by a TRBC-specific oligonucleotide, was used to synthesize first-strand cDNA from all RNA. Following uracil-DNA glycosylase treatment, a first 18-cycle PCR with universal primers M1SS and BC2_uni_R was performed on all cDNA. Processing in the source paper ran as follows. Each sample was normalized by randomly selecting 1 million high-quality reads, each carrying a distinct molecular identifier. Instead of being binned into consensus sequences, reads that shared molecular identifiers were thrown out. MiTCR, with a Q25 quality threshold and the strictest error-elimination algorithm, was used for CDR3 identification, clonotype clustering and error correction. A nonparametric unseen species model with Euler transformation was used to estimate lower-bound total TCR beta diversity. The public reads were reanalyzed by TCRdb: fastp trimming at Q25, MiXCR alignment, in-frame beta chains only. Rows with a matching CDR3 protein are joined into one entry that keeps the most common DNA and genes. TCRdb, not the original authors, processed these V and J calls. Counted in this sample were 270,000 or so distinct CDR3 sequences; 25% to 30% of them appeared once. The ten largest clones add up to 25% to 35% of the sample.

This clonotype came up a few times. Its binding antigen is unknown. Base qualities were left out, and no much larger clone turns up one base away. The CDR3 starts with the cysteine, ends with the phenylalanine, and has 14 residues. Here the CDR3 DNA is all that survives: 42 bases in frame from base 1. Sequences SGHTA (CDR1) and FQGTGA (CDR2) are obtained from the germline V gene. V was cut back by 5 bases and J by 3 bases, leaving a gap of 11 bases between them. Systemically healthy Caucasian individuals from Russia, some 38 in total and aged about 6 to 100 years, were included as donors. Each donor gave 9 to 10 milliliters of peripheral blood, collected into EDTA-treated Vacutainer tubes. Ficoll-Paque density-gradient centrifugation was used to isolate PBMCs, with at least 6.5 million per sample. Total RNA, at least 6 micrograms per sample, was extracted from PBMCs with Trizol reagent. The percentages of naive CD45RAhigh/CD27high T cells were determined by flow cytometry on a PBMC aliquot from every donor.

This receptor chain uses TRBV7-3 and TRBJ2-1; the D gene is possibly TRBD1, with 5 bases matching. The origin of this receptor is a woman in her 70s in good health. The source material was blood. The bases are TGTGCCAGCAGCGCTCAGGGTGGCTACAATGAGCAGTTCTTC. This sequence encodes CASSAQGGYNEQFF.